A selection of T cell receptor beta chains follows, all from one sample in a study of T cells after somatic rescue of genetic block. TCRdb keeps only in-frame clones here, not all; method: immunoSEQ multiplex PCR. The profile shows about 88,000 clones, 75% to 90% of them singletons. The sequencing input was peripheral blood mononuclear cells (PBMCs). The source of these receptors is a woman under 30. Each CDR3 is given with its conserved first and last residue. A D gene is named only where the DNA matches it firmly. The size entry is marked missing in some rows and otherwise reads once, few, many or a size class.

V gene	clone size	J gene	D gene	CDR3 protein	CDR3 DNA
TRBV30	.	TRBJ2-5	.	CAWSAGTQSTQYF	TGTGCCTGGAGTGCTGGGACCCAATCCACCCAGTACTTC
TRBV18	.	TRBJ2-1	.	CASSPNPRQGHEQFF	TGTGCCAGCTCCCCCAATCCCCGCCAGGGACATGAGCAGTTCTTC
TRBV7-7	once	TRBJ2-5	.	CASSYRSGRETQYF	TGTGCTAGCAGCTATCGCTCAGGGCGTGAGACCCAGTACTTC
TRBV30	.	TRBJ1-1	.	CAWEAGNLGAFF	TGTGCCTGGGAAGCGGGTAACCTCGGAGCTTTCTTT
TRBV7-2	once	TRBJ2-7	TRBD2	CASSRTRAYEQYF	TGTGCCAGCAGCCGGACTAGAGCCTACGAGCAGTACTTC
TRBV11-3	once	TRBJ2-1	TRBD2	CASSLWLAEMGEQFF	TGTGCCAGCAGCTTGTGGCTAGCGGAGATGGGGGAGCAGTTCTTC
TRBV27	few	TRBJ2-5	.	CASRSAGETQYF	TGTGCCAGCCGTTCCGCGGGAGAGACCCAGTACTTC
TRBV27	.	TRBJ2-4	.	CASPDAKNIQYF	TGTGCCAGCCCCGATGCCAAAAACATTCAGTACTTC
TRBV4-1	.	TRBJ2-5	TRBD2	CASSKGPQREAETQYF	TGCGCCAGCAGCAAGGGCCCCCAGCGGGAGGCGGAGACCCAGTACTTC
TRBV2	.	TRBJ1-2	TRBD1	CASGDRGGHYGYTF	TGTGCCAGCGGGGACAGGGGAGGTCACTATGGCTACACCTTC
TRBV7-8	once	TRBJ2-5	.	CASSFAGAETQYF	TGTGCCAGCAGCTTCGCGGGGGCAGAGACCCAGTACTTC
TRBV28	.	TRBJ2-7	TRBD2	CASRTSGPTYEQYF	TGTGCCAGCAGAACTAGCGGACCAACCTACGAGCAGTACTTC
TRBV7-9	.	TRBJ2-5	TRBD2	CASNPWGSGTQETQYF	TGTGCCAGCAACCCCTGGGGTAGCGGGACCCAAGAGACCCAGTACTTC
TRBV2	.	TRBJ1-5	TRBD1	CASSTGGASNQPQHF	TGTGCCAGCAGCACAGGGGGGGCTTCTAATCAGCCCCAGCATTTT
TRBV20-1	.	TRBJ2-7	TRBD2	CSAPGGYEQYF	TGCAGTGCCCCGGGGGGTTACGAGCAGTACTTC
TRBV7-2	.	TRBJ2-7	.	CASSPRRTYEQYF	TGTGCCAGCAGCCCCCGAAGGACCTACGAGCAGTACTTC
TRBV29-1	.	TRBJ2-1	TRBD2	CSVEEGTSGQKQFF	TGCAGCGTTGAAGAAGGGACTAGCGGGCAAAAGCAGTTCTTC
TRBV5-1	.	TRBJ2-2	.	CASSSGVETGELFF	TGCGCCAGCAGCTCTGGGGTAGAGACCGGGGAGCTGTTTTTT
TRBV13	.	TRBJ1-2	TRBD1	CASSPWTGNYGYTF	TGTGCCAGCAGCCCGTGGACAGGGAACTATGGCTACACCTTC
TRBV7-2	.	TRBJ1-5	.	CASRRESGQPQHF	TGTGCCAGCAGGAGAGAAAGCGGTCAGCCCCAGCATTTT
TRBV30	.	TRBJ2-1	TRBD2	CAWSRPGSSGRAVLDEQFF	TGTGCCTGGAGTCGACCGGGCTCTAGCGGGAGGGCAGTACTCGATGAGCAGTTCTTC
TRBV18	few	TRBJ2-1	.	CASSPPGGAEVQFF	TGTGCCAGCTCACCACCAGGTGGGGCAGAAGTGCAGTTCTTC
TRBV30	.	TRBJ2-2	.	CAWAPAGELFF	TGTGCCTGGGCCCCCGCCGGGGAGCTGTTTTTT
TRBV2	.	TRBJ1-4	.	CASRGGSRPEKLFF	TGTGCCAGCAGGGGAGGCAGCCGACCGGAAAAACTGTTTTTT
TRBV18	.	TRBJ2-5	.	CASSQLITQETQYF	TGTGCCAGCTCCCAACTCATCACTCAAGAGACCCAGTACTTC
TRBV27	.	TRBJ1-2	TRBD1	CASSPSPGQNYGYTF	TGTGCCAGCAGCCCGTCCCCGGGACAGAACTATGGCTACACCTTC
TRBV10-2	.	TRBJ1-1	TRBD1	CASSRTGGPAEAFF	TGCGCCAGCAGCAGGACAGGGGGCCCCGCTGAAGCTTTCTTT
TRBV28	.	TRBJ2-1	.	CASIRDFPDNEQFF	TGTGCCAGCATCCGGGACTTTCCGGACAATGAGCAGTTCTTC
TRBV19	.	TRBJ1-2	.	CATQADEATSSALYGYTF	TGTGCCACCCAGGCGGACGAAGCCACCTCCTCCGCCCTCTATGGCTACACCTTC
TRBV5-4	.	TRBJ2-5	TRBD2	CASALAGAGETQYF	TGTGCCAGCGCACTAGCGGGAGCTGGGGAGACCCAGTACTTC
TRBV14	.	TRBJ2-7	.	CASSQDLLGSDEQYF	TGTGCCAGCAGCCAAGATCTTTTGGGATCAGACGAGCAGTACTTC
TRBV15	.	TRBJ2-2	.	CATARDFNTGELFF	TGTGCCACCGCCCGGGACTTCAACACCGGGGAGCTGTTTTTT
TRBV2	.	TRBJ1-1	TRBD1	CASRQGAGTEAFF	TGTGCCAGCAGACAGGGGGCGGGCACTGAAGCTTTCTTT
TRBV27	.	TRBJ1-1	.	CASSERGGTEAFF	TGTGCCAGCAGTGAAAGGGGAGGCACTGAAGCTTTCTTT
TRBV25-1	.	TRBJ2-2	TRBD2	CASSEWREASTGELFF	TGTGCCAGCAGTGAATGGCGGGAGGCGAGCACCGGGGAGCTGTTTTTT
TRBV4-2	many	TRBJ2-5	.	CASSQDRADQETQYF	TGTGCCAGCAGCCAAGATCGGGCGGACCAAGAGACCCAGTACTTC
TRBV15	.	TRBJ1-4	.	CATSRDRGNEKLFF	TGTGCCACCAGCAGAGACAGGGGTAATGAAAAACTGTTTTTT
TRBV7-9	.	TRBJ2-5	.	CASSQSTKGEMETQYF	TGTGCCAGCAGCCAATCAACCAAGGGTGAGATGGAGACCCAGTACTTC
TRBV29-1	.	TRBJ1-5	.	CSAEQVYSNQPQHF	TGCAGCGCCGAACAGGTTTATAGCAATCAGCCCCAGCATTTT
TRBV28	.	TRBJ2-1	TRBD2	CASSFSRVTSGSRGSSYNEQFF	TGTGCCAGCAGTTTTTCTAGAGTAACTAGCGGCTCTAGGGGCAGCTCCTACAATGAGCAGTTCTTC
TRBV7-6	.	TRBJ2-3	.	CASSLASPTGPGTQYF	TGTGCCAGCAGCTTAGCCTCCCCGACTGGCCCGGGTACGCAGTATTTT
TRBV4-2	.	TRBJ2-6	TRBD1	CASSQETGGSGANVLTF	TGTGCCAGCAGCCAAGAGACAGGGGGTTCTGGGGCCAACGTCCTGACTTTC
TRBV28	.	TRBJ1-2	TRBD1	CASSDRGRYYGYTF	TGTGCCAGCAGCGACAGGGGGCGATACTATGGCTACACCTTC
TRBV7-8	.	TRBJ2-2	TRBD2	CASSLAPASGSRELFF	TGTGCCAGCAGCTTAGCTCCCGCTAGCGGGAGCCGGGAGCTGTTTTTT
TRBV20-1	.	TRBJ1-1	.	CSASTGLGAFF	TGCAGTGCTAGTACCGGGTTGGGAGCTTTCTTT
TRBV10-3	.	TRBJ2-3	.	CAISETAGSDTQYF	TGTGCCATCAGTGAAACCGCCGGGTCAGATACGCAGTATTTT
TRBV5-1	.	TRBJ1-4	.	CASRADGATNEKLFF	TGCGCCAGCAGAGCAGACGGAGCAACTAATGAAAAACTGTTTTTT
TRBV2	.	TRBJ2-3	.	CASRLRQALGDTQYF	TGTGCCAGCAGATTACGACAGGCCCTGGGAGATACGCAGTATTTT
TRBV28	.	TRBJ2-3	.	CASSQGGVSTDTQYF	TGTGCCAGCAGCCAGGGGGGTGTTAGCACAGATACGCAGTATTTT
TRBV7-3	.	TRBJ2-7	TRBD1	CASSGRGPNAYEQYF	TGTGCCAGCAGCGGCAGGGGGCCTAACGCCTACGAGCAGTACTTC
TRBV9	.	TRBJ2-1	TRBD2	CASSDAGGGHEQFF	TGTGCCAGCAGCGATGCGGGAGGGGGCCATGAGCAGTTCTTC
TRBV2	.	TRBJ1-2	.	CASRQYNYGYTF	TGTGCCAGCAGACAGTATAACTATGGCTACACCTTC
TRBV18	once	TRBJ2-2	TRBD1	CASSPPRQGAGELFF	TGTGCCAGCTCACCACCGAGACAGGGTGCCGGGGAGCTGTTTTTT
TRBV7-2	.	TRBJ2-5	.	CASSFYQETQYF	TGTGCCAGCAGCTTCTACCAAGAGACCCAGTACTTC
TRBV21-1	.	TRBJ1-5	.	CASSTGQGVGDQPQHF	TGTGCCAGCAGCACAGGACAGGGGGTGGGCGATCAGCCCCAGCATTTT
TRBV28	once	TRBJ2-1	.	CASSEGGNNEQFF	TGTGCCAGCAGTGAAGGGGGAAACAATGAGCAGTTCTTC
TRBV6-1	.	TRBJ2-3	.	CASSPLGDTQYF	TGTGCCAGCAGTCCATTGGGGGATACGCAGTATTTT
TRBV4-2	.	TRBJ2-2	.	CASSQPPLNTGELFF	TGTGCCAGCAGCCAACCCCCCCTTAACACCGGGGAGCTGTTTTTT
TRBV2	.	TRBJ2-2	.	CASRAPGLLPGGELFF	TGTGCCAGCAGAGCCCCGGGACTCCTCCCCGGCGGGGAGCTGTTTTTT
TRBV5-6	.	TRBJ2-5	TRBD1	CASSSADRGYLETQYF	TGTGCCAGCAGCTCCGCGGACAGGGGGTACTTGGAGACCCAGTACTTC